This is a list of T cell receptor beta chains from one sample in a study of T-cell reconstitution after alpha-beta-depleted transplantation in children. TCRdb re-derived calls from the PCR reads in MiXCR, one entry per CDR3 protein. The sample records 600,000 to 700,000 distinct CDR3 sequences, 16% being singletons. Sample: PBMCs from the stem cell graft donor, taken from the stem cell graft. The source of these receptors is a human donor who donated a stem cell graft to a child with acute myeloid leukemia. The CDR3 runs from the conserved cysteine through the conserved F or W. The D gene is left open where the match is weak. Only some rows state a clone size, as once, few, many or a class for expanded clones.

DNA	CDR3	V	J	D	size
TGTGCCAGCAGCTTAGCGCCAGAAGCCAAAAACACCGGGGAGCTGTTTTTT	CASSLAPEAKNTGELFF	TRBV7-8	TRBJ2-2	NA	NA
TGCAGTGCTAGAGATGGGGGACACGGCTCCTACGAGCAGTACTTC	CSARDGGHGSYEQYF	TRBV20-1	TRBJ2-7	NA	few
TGTGCCAGCAGCCCCTTTGACAGGAGCGGTCAGCCCCAGCATTTT	CASSPFDRSGQPQHF	TRBV5-5	TRBJ1-5	NA	many
TGCAGTGCTAGAACGGAAGGTATGAACACTGAAGCTTTCTTT	CSARTEGMNTEAFF	TRBV20-1	TRBJ1-1	NA	NA
TGCAGCGTTGAAGGCGGGGGGAGGACAGATACGCAGTATTTT	CSVEGGGRTDTQYF	TRBV29-1	TRBJ2-3	TRBD2	NA
TGCAGTGCTAGAGATCAGGGGCATGAAGCTTTCTTT	CSARDQGHEAFF	TRBV20-1	TRBJ1-1	NA	many
TGCAGCGTTGCGGGCAGGGCCCTTTCAAAGGAGCAGTTCTTC	CSVAGRALSKEQFF	TRBV29-1	TRBJ2-1	NA	many
TGCGCCAGCAGCCCGAGGACAGGGGACTCACCCCTCCACTTT	CASSPRTGDSPLHF	TRBV4-3	TRBJ1-6	TRBD1	few
TGTGCCAGCAGTTTTCATCCCGGGACTAGCAGCACAGATACGCAGTATTTT	CASSFHPGTSSTDTQYF	TRBV6-2/TRBV6-3	TRBJ2-3	TRBD2	few
TGCAGTGCTGGGGATAAAGGGATTTACAATGAGCAGTTCTTC	CSAGDKGIYNEQFF	TRBV20-1	TRBJ2-1	NA	few
TGCAGTGCTAGAGATTCGAGCGGGGGGGTCACCGGGGAGCTGTTTTTT	CSARDSSGGVTGELFF	TRBV20-1	TRBJ2-2	TRBD2	NA
TGTGCCAGCAGTTTCCTCCAGGGCCGGAACACTGAAGCTTTCTTT	CASSFLQGRNTEAFF	TRBV6-2/TRBV6-3	TRBJ1-1	NA	NA
TGTGCCAGCACTGAACAGGGGAGAAGCAATCAGCCCCAGCATTTT	CASTEQGRSNQPQHF	TRBV28	TRBJ1-5	TRBD1	NA
TGTGCCAGCAGCTTTACGGGGCACTATGGCTACACCTTC	CASSFTGHYGYTF	TRBV7-9	TRBJ1-2	NA	NA
TGCAGTGCTAGAGATCCGGCAGGGGGTTCAAATTCACCCCTCCACTTT	CSARDPAGGSNSPLHF	TRBV20-1	TRBJ1-6	TRBD1	many
TGTGCCACCAGTGATCACGGGGCGCCGAGCACAGATACGCAGTATTTT	CATSDHGAPSTDTQYF	TRBV24-1	TRBJ2-3	NA	NA
TGCGCCAGCAGCTTGGGGGAGAGCCGGGACAGTAACTACAATGAGCAGTTCTTC	CASSLGESRDSNYNEQFF	TRBV5-1	TRBJ2-1	TRBD1	NA
TGTGCCAGCAGCAAGGAATGGACGGTCCTCTATGGCTACACCTTC	CASSKEWTVLYGYTF	TRBV21-1	TRBJ1-2	NA	NA
TGTGCCAGCAGCTCCCGGGACAGAAGACCCGACGAGCAGTACTTC	CASSSRDRRPDEQYF	TRBV7-9	TRBJ2-7	TRBD1	few
TGCGCCAGCAGCTTGTTGGCTAGCGGGGGGACCTACAATGAGCAGTTCTTC	CASSLLASGGTYNEQFF	TRBV5-1	TRBJ2-1	TRBD2	few
TGCAGCGTCGAGGACAGGGATCAGCCCCAGCATTTT	CSVEDRDQPQHF	TRBV29-1	TRBJ1-5	TRBD1	few
TGTGCCAGCAGTGACTGGGCCACGAGGAATGAAAAACTGTTTTTT	CASSDWATRNEKLFF	TRBV25-1	TRBJ1-4	NA	NA
TGTGCCAGCAGCTCCGGGACAGGGGACGGGAAGACCCAGTACTTC	CASSSGTGDGKTQYF	TRBV7-6	TRBJ2-5	TRBD1	NA
TGTGCCAGCTCACCAGCGGGAAAAGAGACCCAGTACTTC	CASSPAGKETQYF	TRBV18	TRBJ2-5	NA	NA
TGTGCCAGCAGCTTAGGTGGGGCCAACGTCCTGACTTTC	CASSLGGANVLTF	TRBV12-3/TRBV12-4	TRBJ2-6	NA	many
TGCAGTGCTAGTACAGGGACAGTTTATAGCAATCAGCCCCAGCATTTT	CSASTGTVYSNQPQHF	TRBV20-1	TRBJ1-5	TRBD1	many
TGTGCCAGTAGTATTAGGAGTTCGGGTTCACCCCTCCACTTT	CASSIRSSGSPLHF	TRBV19	TRBJ1-6	NA	NA
TGCAGCGTTGAAGGAGGACCGCTAGCGGGGGGGGAAGAGACCCAGTACTTC	CSVEGGPLAGGEETQYF	TRBV29-1	TRBJ2-5	TRBD2	many
TGTGCCAGCAGCCGTCCTTTAGGGTTATCCGGGACAGGGGGCTACAATGAGCAGTTCTTC	CASSRPLGLSGTGGYNEQFF	TRBV7-2	TRBJ2-1	TRBD1	many
TGCAGTGCTAGGGCCCCCCCCGAGCCGCAGTATTTT	CSARAPPEPQYF	TRBV20-1	TRBJ2-3	NA	NA
TGTGCCAGCAGTTCCGGACAGTACACTGAAGCTTTCTTT	CASSSGQYTEAFF	TRBV12-3/TRBV12-4	TRBJ1-1	NA	few
TGTGCCAGCAGCCACGATCGGCGGGGGGGCACAGATACGCAGTATTTT	CASSHDRRGGTDTQYF	TRBV7-2	TRBJ2-3	TRBD2	NA
TGTGCCAGCAGCCAAAGAGACCAAGAGACCCAGTACTTC	CASSQRDQETQYF	TRBV3-1	TRBJ2-5	NA	NA
TGTGCCAGCAGCTTAACCCCGGGACGGATTAATTCACCCCTCCACTTT	CASSLTPGRINSPLHF	TRBV7-2	TRBJ1-6	NA	NA
TGTGCCAGCAGTTTAGGGTCTAGCGGTCCCCAAGAGACCCAGTACTTC	CASSLGSSGPQETQYF	TRBV12-3/TRBV12-4	TRBJ2-5	TRBD2	many
TGCAGTGCTAGAGATCCAATTAGCAATCAGCCCCAGCATTTT	CSARDPISNQPQHF	TRBV20-1	TRBJ1-5	NA	many
TGTGCCAGCAGCTTCCGGGACAGCTTTAACTATGGCTACACCTTC	CASSFRDSFNYGYTF	TRBV11-2	TRBJ1-2	TRBD1	many
TGCGCCAGCAGCTTGGACCAGCTCACTGAAGCTTTCTTT	CASSLDQLTEAFF	TRBV5-1	TRBJ1-1	NA	NA
TGCAGTGCTCTAGACAGGTTAGCCTACGAGCAGTACTTC	CSALDRLAYEQYF	TRBV20-1	TRBJ2-7	NA	many
TGTGCCAGCAGCTTAGATTCAGAGCAGTTCTTC	CASSLDSEQFF	TRBV7-9	TRBJ2-1	NA	NA
TGTGCCAGCAGGACGGGTGCGGCCGCGGGGGAGCTGTTTTTT	CASRTGAAAGELFF	TRBV2	TRBJ2-2	NA	many
TGTGCCAGCAGTCCGAGGGTGGATGGCTACACCTTC	CASSPRVDGYTF	TRBV12-3/TRBV12-4	TRBJ1-2	NA	many
TGCAGTGCTAGGACTAGCGGAGGGAACACCGGGGAGCTGTTTTTT	CSARTSGGNTGELFF	TRBV20-1	TRBJ2-2	TRBD2	many
TGTGCCAGCCGAACTAGCGGCACCGGGGAGCTGTTTTTT	CASRTSGTGELFF	TRBV9	TRBJ2-2	TRBD2	few